Listed below are T cell receptor beta chains from one sample, sequenced in a study of OX40 agonist ivuxolimab in advanced cancers. Using immunoSEQ multiplex PCR, the repertoire was profiled, and TCRdb retains in-frame clones only, with some absent. The table lists about 68,000 clones, roughly 90% of them singletons. Source: CD4+ or CD8+ T cells sorted from blood, taken in a trial of the OX40 agonist ivuxolimab. The origin of the receptors is an adult with an advanced solid tumor such as melanoma, head and neck, liver or kidney cancer. Each CDR3 is given with its conserved first and last residue. The order of the fields is D gene, J gene, clone size, V gene, CDR3 protein, CDR3 DNA. The D gene is left open where the match is weak. Size tells how often a clone was seen (once, few, many) or the class of an expanded clone, and some rows leave it out.

D: -
J: TRBJ1-1
size: few
V: TRBV2
CDR3: CASSNQGSTEAFF
DNA: TGTGCCAGCAGCAACCAGGGTAGTACTGAAGCTTTCTTT

D: -
J: TRBJ2-1
size: -
V: TRBV4-1
CDR3: CASSLRGTSGLNEQFF
DNA: TGCGCCAGCAGCCTGAGGGGGACCTCCGGCCTCAACGAGCAGTTCTTC

D: TRBD1
J: TRBJ1-2
size: -
V: TRBV18
CDR3: CASSPQGTGGVYTF
DNA: TGTGCCAGCTCACCTCAGGGGACAGGGGGTGTCTACACCTTC

D: -
J: TRBJ2-1
size: -
V: TRBV10-3
CDR3: CAIKDTDYNEQFF
DNA: TGTGCCATCAAGGACACCGACTACAATGAGCAGTTCTTC

D: -
J: TRBJ2-7
size: -
V: TRBV4-1
CDR3: CASSQSPGDIYEQYF
DNA: TGCGCCAGCAGCCAGAGTCCCGGGGATATCTACGAGCAGTACTTC

D: -
J: TRBJ1-3
size: -
V: TRBV29-1
CDR3: CSVESRSGNTIYF
DNA: TGCAGCGTTGAAAGCCGCTCTGGAAACACCATATATTTT

D: TRBD1
J: TRBJ2-5
size: -
V: TRBV5-4
CDR3: CASSLTGAIQETQYF
DNA: TGTGCCAGCAGCCTGACAGGGGCCATCCAAGAGACCCAGTACTTC

D: TRBD1
J: TRBJ2-1
size: -
V: TRBV5-1
CDR3: CASSGWTGGRGEQFF
DNA: TGCGCCAGCAGCGGATGGACAGGGGGCCGAGGGGAGCAGTTCTTC

D: TRBD2
J: TRBJ2-2
size: -
V: TRBV11-2
CDR3: CASSLNSGGTGELFF
DNA: TGTGCCAGCAGCTTGAATAGCGGGGGCACCGGGGAGCTGTTTTTT

D: -
J: TRBJ1-1
size: -
V: TRBV7-9
CDR3: CASSSSGGWSEAFF
DNA: TGTGCCAGCAGCTCATCCGGGGGGTGGTCCGAAGCTTTCTTT

D: -
J: TRBJ2-1
size: -
V: TRBV10-1
CDR3: CASSERYNEQFF
DNA: TGCGCCAGCAGTGAGCGGTACAATGAGCAGTTCTTC

D: TRBD1
J: TRBJ2-3
size: -
V: TRBV5-4
CDR3: CASSGPDRPTDTQYF
DNA: TGTGCCAGCAGCGGACCGGACAGGCCCACAGATACGCAGTATTTT

D: -
J: TRBJ2-7
size: once
V: TRBV11-3
CDR3: CASSEYYEQYF
DNA: TGTGCCAGCAGCGAGTACTACGAGCAGTACTTC

D: TRBD1
J: TRBJ2-2
size: -
V: TRBV30
CDR3: CARTGTGNTGELFF
DNA: TGTGCCCGAACCGGGACAGGGAACACCGGGGAGCTGTTTTTT

D: TRBD2
J: TRBJ2-5
size: -
V: TRBV9
CDR3: CASSAGLAIQETQYF
DNA: TGTGCCAGCAGCGCGGGACTAGCAATACAAGAGACCCAGTACTTC

D: -
J: TRBJ1-2
size: -
V: TRBV5-6
CDR3: CASSLALRGAGYTF
DNA: TGTGCCAGCAGCTTGGCGCTACGGGGCGCTGGCTACACCTTC

D: -
J: TRBJ1-3
size: -
V: TRBV19
CDR3: CASTAQGISGNTIYF
DNA: TGTGCCAGTACTGCCCAGGGGATATCTGGAAACACCATATATTTT

D: -
J: TRBJ2-7
size: -
V: TRBV6-5
CDR3: CASSYLSGNSYEQYF
DNA: TGTGCCAGCAGTTACCTTAGCGGAAACTCCTACGAGCAGTACTTC

D: TRBD2
J: TRBJ2-1
size: -
V: TRBV6-5
CDR3: CASRAGAYNEQFF
DNA: TGTGCCAGCAGAGCGGGAGCCTACAATGAGCAGTTCTTC

D: TRBD1
J: TRBJ1-1
size: -
V: TRBV19
CDR3: CASSTTGVATEAFF
DNA: TGTGCCAGTAGTACTACAGGGGTTGCCACTGAAGCTTTCTTT

D: TRBD2
J: TRBJ2-1
size: -
V: TRBV5-1
CDR3: CASSWTSGGAGEQFF
DNA: TGCGCCAGCAGCTGGACTAGCGGGGGGGCCGGTGAGCAGTTCTTC

D: -
J: TRBJ1-3
size: -
V: TRBV19
CDR3: CASSFGASGNTIYF
DNA: TGTGCCAGTAGTTTTGGAGCCTCTGGAAACACCATATATTTT

D: TRBD2
J: TRBJ2-5
size: once
V: TRBV27
CDR3: CASSKLFRGGTGAETQYF
DNA: TGTGCCAGCAGTAAATTGTTTCGCGGGGGAACGGGAGCCGAGACCCAGTACTTC

D: TRBD1
J: TRBJ2-1
size: -
V: TRBV7-8
CDR3: CASSAQGAPYNFEQFF
DNA: TGTGCCAGCAGCGCACAGGGGGCCCCCTACAATTTTGAGCAGTTCTTC

D: -
J: TRBJ2-2
size: -
V: TRBV2
CDR3: CASSPGTGELFF
DNA: TGTGCCAGCAGTCCGGGGACCGGGGAGCTGTTTTTT

D: -
J: TRBJ1-5
size: -
V: TRBV5-1
CDR3: CASSLERRVRDQPQHF
DNA: TGCGCCAGCAGCTTGGAGAGGAGGGTCAGGGATCAGCCCCAGCATTTT

D: -
J: TRBJ1-1
size: -
V: TRBV6-5
CDR3: CASTSRTVNTEAFF
DNA: TGTGCCAGCACCTCCCGCACGGTGAACACTGAAGCTTTCTTT

D: -
J: TRBJ1-1
size: few
V: TRBV7-3
CDR3: CASSATRNTEAFF
DNA: TGTGCCAGCAGCGCCACCAGGAACACTGAAGCTTTCTTT

D: TRBD2
J: TRBJ2-3
size: -
V: TRBV6-1
CDR3: CASKAGESTDTQYF
DNA: TGTGCCAGCAAGGCGGGGGAAAGCACAGATACGCAGTATTTT

D: -
J: TRBJ2-1
size: -
V: TRBV5-1
CDR3: CASSFGSGEQFF
DNA: TGCGCCAGCAGCTTCGGGAGCGGTGAGCAGTTCTTC

D: -
J: TRBJ2-3
size: -
V: TRBV5-1
CDR3: CASRGWSPGEDTQYF
DNA: TGCGCCAGCAGAGGTTGGTCCCCTGGCGAAGATACGCAGTATTTT

D: -
J: TRBJ1-1
size: once
V: TRBV19
CDR3: CASSMQGSAEAFF
DNA: TGTGCCAGTAGTATGCAGGGGTCAGCTGAAGCTTTCTTT

D: -
J: TRBJ2-2
size: -
V: TRBV25-1
CDR3: CASSRPNTGELFF
DNA: TGTGCCAGCAGTCGGCCCAACACCGGGGAGCTGTTTTTT

D: -
J: TRBJ1-2
size: -
V: TRBV2
CDR3: CASSERNPLSGYTF
DNA: TGTGCCAGCAGTGAACGAAATCCCCTGAGCGGCTACACCTTC

D: -
J: TRBJ2-5
size: -
V: TRBV19
CDR3: CASSMGWGKYEETQYF
DNA: TGTGCCAGTAGTATGGGTTGGGGAAAATATGAAGAGACCCAGTACTTC

D: -
J: TRBJ1-2
size: -
V: TRBV19
CDR3: CASRIRDDIYGYTF
DNA: TGTGCCAGTAGGATCCGGGACGACATCTATGGCTACACCTTC

D: TRBD2
J: TRBJ2-1
size: -
V: TRBV27
CDR3: CASVRTSGAGNEQFF
DNA: TGTGCCAGCGTCAGGACTAGCGGGGCGGGGAATGAGCAGTTCTTC

D: TRBD1
J: TRBJ1-1
size: once
V: TRBV6-5
CDR3: CASIQQGADTEAFF
DNA: TGTGCCAGCATCCAACAGGGGGCAGACACTGAAGCTTTCTTT

D: -
J: TRBJ2-7
size: -
V: TRBV11-3
CDR3: CASRPSLQVVTAEQYF
DNA: TGTGCCAGCAGGCCCTCCCTACAGGTGGTAACCGCCGAGCAGTACTTC

D: -
J: TRBJ1-2
size: -
V: TRBV5-4
CDR3: CASSAENRDWDNYGYTF
DNA: TGTGCCAGCAGCGCAGAAAACCGGGACTGGGATAACTATGGCTACACCTTC

D: -
J: TRBJ2-1
size: -
V: TRBV21-1
CDR3: CASSIGDYPNEQFF
DNA: TGTGCCAGCAGCATAGGGGACTACCCCAATGAGCAGTTCTTC

D: TRBD1
J: TRBJ2-5
size: -
V: TRBV7-9
CDR3: CASSSSGTGGFGETQYF
DNA: TGTGCCAGCAGCTCTTCCGGGACAGGGGGCTTCGGAGAGACCCAGTACTTC

D: TRBD1
J: TRBJ1-2
size: -
V: TRBV5-4
CDR3: CASSQGQGHGYTF
DNA: TGTGCCAGCAGCCAGGGACAGGGCCATGGCTACACCTTC

D: -
J: TRBJ2-2
size: -
V: TRBV6-6
CDR3: CAVTWGRGTGELFF
DNA: TGTGCCGTTACATGGGGGAGAGGCACCGGGGAGCTGTTTTTT

D: TRBD2
J: TRBJ2-2
size: -
V: TRBV19
CDR3: CASSIVAGGNTGELFF
DNA: TGTGCCAGTAGTATAGTGGCGGGAGGGAACACCGGGGAGCTGTTTTTT

D: -
J: TRBJ2-1
size: -
V: TRBV7-8
CDR3: CASSLGGMDYNEQFF
DNA: TGTGCCAGCAGCTTAGGGGGGATGGACTACAATGAGCAGTTCTTC

D: -
J: TRBJ2-7
size: -
V: TRBV6-1
CDR3: CASSSASWGSYEQYF
DNA: TGTGCCAGCAGTTCGGCTAGCTGGGGTTCCTACGAGCAGTACTTC

D: TRBD2
J: TRBJ2-1
size: -
V: TRBV27
CDR3: CASSLLAGVGNEQFF
DNA: TGTGCCAGCAGTCTGCTAGCGGGAGTTGGAAATGAGCAGTTCTTC

D: -
J: TRBJ1-4
size: -
V: TRBV30
CDR3: CAWRDPFRRETNEKLFF
DNA: TGTGCCTGGAGGGATCCTTTCCGGAGGGAAACTAATGAAAAACTGTTTTTT

D: -
J: TRBJ2-2
size: -
V: TRBV28
CDR3: CASRPGNTGELFF
DNA: TGTGCCAGCAGGCCGGGGAACACCGGGGAGCTGTTTTTT

D: -
J: TRBJ1-2
size: few
V: TRBV6-5
CDR3: CASSRDLNYGYTF
DNA: TGTGCCAGCAGTCGGGACCTTAACTATGGCTACACCTTC

D: -
J: TRBJ1-5
size: -
V: TRBV19
CDR3: CASSNPYQPQHF
DNA: TGTGCCAGTAGTAACCCGTATCAGCCCCAGCATTTT

D: -
J: TRBJ2-3
size: -
V: TRBV9
CDR3: CASTPMPVRTDTQYF
DNA: TGTGCCAGCACCCCAATGCCGGTCCGCACAGATACGCAGTATTTT

D: -
J: TRBJ1-3
size: -
V: TRBV5-6
CDR3: CASSLEGYSGNTIYF
DNA: TGTGCCAGCAGCTTGGAGGGCTATTCTGGAAACACCATATATTTT

D: -
J: TRBJ1-1
size: -
V: TRBV15
CDR3: CATSRWHPAEAFF
DNA: TGTGCCACCAGCAGGTGGCATCCTGCTGAAGCTTTCTTT

D: TRBD2
J: TRBJ2-7
size: once
V: TRBV10-3
CDR3: CAIRQTSGVYYEQYF
DNA: TGTGCCATCAGACAGACTAGCGGAGTTTACTACGAGCAGTACTTC

D: -
J: TRBJ2-5
size: -
V: TRBV5-4
CDR3: CASSYTGLQETQYF
DNA: TGTGCCAGCAGCTACACAGGGCTTCAAGAGACCCAGTACTTC